Below, 30 T cell receptor beta chains from the same sample are listed, as sequenced in a study of T-cell memory formation after mild COVID-19. TCRdb redid the calling of the 5' RACE reads with MiXCR, one entry per CDR3 protein. The data hold around 300,000 distinct CDR3 sequences, with 13% to 15% observed a single time. Sequenced input: PBMCs or a T cell subset sorted from them (not recorded which). These TCRs come from a man younger than 30 who had mild COVID-19 (a few samples of this study predate the infection). Cell type and time point are not known.

The chain couples TRBV20-1 to TRBJ2-5; the D is unclear. CDR1 is DFQATT and CDR2 is SNEGSKA in the germline V gene (reference sequence). The CDR3 extends over 14 amino acids. Trimming took off 6 bases at V and 4 bases at J, with 18 bases between the two ends. Here the CDR3 DNA reads TGCAGTGCCTTTCGGTTGGAGCTAGGAGAGACCCAGTACTTC. It translates to CSAFRLELGETQYF.

This clonotype was observed many times. V usage is TRBV7-9 and J usage is TRBJ1-1; no reliable D call. Trimming left V 4 bases short and J 6 bases short, with 9 bases between. The CDR3 contains 12 residues. The germline V gene encodes CDR1 SEHNR and CDR2 FQNEAQ (reference sequence). The CDR3 DNA sequence: TGTGCCAGCAGCTCCGACTCTCCTGAAGCTTTCTTT. Its translation: CASSSDSPEAFF.

This clonotype was observed at least ten times. This chain joins TRBV4-1 and TRBJ2-5; tentative D call: TRBD2 (7 bases). The ends were cut back, 1 base at V and 3 bases at J, with 12 bases in the middle. CDR1 and CDR2 (germline): MGHRA, YSYEKL. The CDR3 is 15 residues long. The CDR3 region has the DNA TGCGCCAGCAGCCAAGGGGGGGGCCGGGAAGAGACCCAGTACTTC. This translates into CASSQGGGREETQYF.

The chain recombines TRBV7-2 with TRBJ1-3; D is ambiguous. The CDR3 consists of 13 residues. Trimming pared 4 bases from V and 8 bases from J, leaving 12 bases between. Germline CDR1 is SGHTA and CDR2 is FQGNSA. CDR3 residues: CASSSGPWDTIYF. DNA of the CDR3: TGTGCCAGCAGCTCCGGTCCCTGGGACACCATATATTTT.

J is TRBJ2-7 and V is TRBV2; D gene unclear. Germline V CDR1 and CDR2: SNHLY, FYNNEI. The ends were cut back, 2 bases at V and 3 bases at J, with 8 bases in the middle. There are 13 residues in the CDR3. CDR3 loop: CASSEQTGYEQYF. The CDR3 nucleotides are TGTGCCAGCAGTGAACAAACGGGCTACGAGCAGTACTTC.

This clonotype was recorded a few times. This rearrangement joins TRBV5-1 to TRBJ2-1, with 10 bases that match TRBD2. CDR1 and CDR2 from the germline V gene are SGHRS and YFSETQ. The CDR3 contains 16 residues. J lost 8 bases, V lost 0 bases, and 8 bases had no gene match. The CDR3 reads CASSLGSSGGVDEQFF. The CDR3, as DNA: TGCGCCAGCAGCTTGGGGTCCAGCGGGGGGGTCGATGAGCAGTTCTTC.

There are a few counts of this clonotype. The CDR3 coding sequence is TGTGCCAGCAGTTACTGGCGCGAGGCCCAAGAGACCCAGTACTTC. Translating it yields CASSYWREAQETQYF. The chain carries TRBV6-2 or TRBV6-3 and TRBJ2-5; D is unclear. The V end lost 1 base, the J end lost 1 base, and 10 bases lay between the germline ends. The CDR3 consists of 15 residues. CDR1 and CDR2 from the germline V gene are MNHEY and SVGEGT.

This chain links TRBV18 with TRBJ1-2; possible D gene TRBD1, 5 bases. V was trimmed by 3 bases and J by 6 bases, leaving 14 bases between them. The germline CDR1 and CDR2 sequences are KGHSH and LQKENI. The CDR3 is made up of 14 amino acids. The DNA of the CDR3 is TGTGCCAGCTCACCGGGCAGGGAAGGGAATGGCTACACCTTC. Encoded protein: CASSPGREGNGYTF.

This clonotype was counted only a few times. The rearrangement uses TRBV7-9 and TRBJ2-1; TRBD2 aligns across 13 bases. V trimming: 3 bases; J trimming: 10 bases; junction bases outside the gene matches: 9. Germline V gene lookup returns CDR1 SEHNR and CDR2 FQNEAQ (reference sequence). CDR3 size: 16 residues. The CDR3 here is CASSFLTSGGQEEQFF. CDR3 nucleotides: TGTGCCAGCAGCTTTTTGACTAGCGGGGGGCAGGAGGAGCAGTTCTTC.

This chain connects TRBV13 to TRBJ1-1; the match to TRBD1 covers 8 bases. Germline V lookup: CDR1 PRHDT, CDR2 FYEKMQ (reference sequence). The V gene end was trimmed by 5 bases and the J gene end by 9 bases; junction bases not matched to a gene: 5. The CDR3 contains 12 residues. This CDR3 reads CASSTRTGKAFF. The DNA for the CDR3 is TGTGCCAGCAGCACCCGGACAGGGAAAGCTTTCTTT.

This clonotype appeared a few times. The chain has TRBV6-5 and TRBJ2-2, with 9 bases that match TRBD1. CDR1 is MNHEY, CDR2 SVGAGI, per germline. The CDR3 length is 14 residues. Losses at the gene ends were 2 bases for V and 7 bases for J; bases not matched to a gene: 2. The DNA for the CDR3 is TGTGCCAGCAGTTACGGACAGGGGAGCGGGGAGCTGTTTTTT. Translation gives CASSYGQGSGELFF.

The rearrangement uses TRBV5-1 and TRBJ1-2; D ambiguous. CDR3 length: 13 amino acids. Trimming took 2 bases from V and 8 from J, leaving 13 bases between them. Germline values: CDR1 SGHRS, CDR2 YFSETQ. The CDR3 nucleotides read TGCGCCAGCAGCTTATCCCCCGAAGCCGGCTACACCTTC. Amino acids: CASSLSPEAGYTF.

The chain employs TRBV6-1 and TRBJ1-6, with a tentative D call TRBD1 (6 bases). From germline, CDR1 is MNHNS and CDR2 SASEGT. V shed 5 bases and J shed 9 bases, with 14 bases lying between them. The CDR3 sequence is 14 residues long. CDR3 protein: CASSRTADGSPLHF. In nucleotides, the CDR3 is TGTGCCAGCAGTAGGACAGCCGACGGTTCACCCCTCCACTTT.

This chain joins TRBV6-1 and TRBJ2-7, with a tentative D call TRBD2 (5 bases). V was shortened by 7 bases and J by 3 bases, with 13 bases between the two germline ends. Germline lookup yields CDR1 MNHNS and CDR2 SASEGT. The CDR3 spans 13 residues. The CDR3 loop is CASTLGLLYEQYF. Here the CDR3 DNA reads TGTGCCAGCACCCTCGGACTCCTCTACGAGCAGTACTTC.

This clonotype appeared a few times. The chain uses TRBV29-1 and TRBJ2-3; a weak D match, TRBD2 (6 bases). Germline V gene lookup returns CDR1 SQVTM and CDR2 ANQGSEA. Between the trimmed V and J ends, which lost 4 bases and 6 bases, there was a span of 17 bases. This CDR3 comprises 14 residues. CDR3 DNA sequence: TGCAGCGTTGTCCCCCGGGGACTTGGGGATACGCAGTATTTT. Translation: CSVVPRGLGDTQYF.

V usage is TRBV6-2 or TRBV6-3 and J usage is TRBJ1-5; TRBD1 might be the D (6 bases). In germline, CDR1 is MNHEY, CDR2 SVGEGT. The CDR3 has 14 amino acids. Between the trimmed V and J ends, which lost 6 bases and 0 bases, there was a span of 9 bases. CDR3 DNA sequence: TGTGCCAGCAGATCGGACAGTAGCAATCAGCCCCAGCATTTT. Translation: CASRSDSSNQPQHF.

The V gene is TRBV6-5, the J gene TRBJ2-6; maybe TRBD1 (6 bases). The CDR3 runs 17 residues. CDR1 is MNHEY, CDR2 SVGAGI, per germline. V lost 2 bases, J lost 0 bases, and 11 bases lay in between. CDR3 protein: CASSYGTPYSGANVLTF. CDR3 coding DNA: TGTGCCAGCAGTTACGGGACACCATACTCTGGGGCCAACGTCCTGACTTTC.

The chain uses TRBV15 and TRBJ2-1; D ambiguous. The CDR3 totals 13 residues. Germline V gives CDR1 LNHNV, CDR2 YYDKDF (reference sequence). V lost 1 base and J 6 bases, leaving 7 bases between the germline ends. CDR3 bases: TGTGCCACCAGCAGAGGGGTTCTCAATGAGCAGTTCTTC. Its translation: CATSRGVLNEQFF.

This chain links TRBV4-1 with TRBJ1-6; D may be TRBD1 (6 bases). This CDR3 is 17 amino acids long. Germline V gives CDR1 MGHRA, CDR2 YSYEKL. Trimming shortened V by 4 bases and J by 0 bases, and 13 bases separated the two germline ends. CDR3 sequence: CASSPRQEISYNSPLHF. CDR3 sequence (DNA): TGCGCCAGCAGCCCCCGACAGGAAATCTCCTATAATTCACCCCTCCACTTT.

The table lists this clonotype with many counts. The rearrangement links TRBV6-6 to TRBJ2-2; possibly TRBD1 or TRBD2 for D (5 bases each). This CDR3 is built from 17 residues. V dropped 7 bases and J dropped 1 base, with 19 bases sitting between them. CDR1 MNHNY and CDR2 SVGAGI come from the germline V gene (reference sequence). CDR3 in DNA: TGTGCCAGCACTCTACCGAGGGGAGAGGGGAACACCGGGGAGCTGTTTTTT. Its protein product is CASTLPRGEGNTGELFF.

This chain links TRBV7-8 with TRBJ2-5, with a weak D call TRBD1 (6 bases). The V end was cut by 4 bases, the J end by 6 bases, with 9 bases between. The CDR3 has 12 amino acids. Germline V gene data show CDR1 as SGHVS and CDR2 as FQNEAQ. The CDR3 coding sequence is TGTGCCAGCAGCTACAGGGTACAGACCCAGTACTTC. Its protein is CASSYRVQTQYF.

The rearrangement uses TRBV5-1 and TRBJ2-2, with no clear D. Germline V lookup: CDR1 SGHRS, CDR2 YFSETQ. V lost 0 bases to trimming and J lost 3 bases, with 9 bases between them. The CDR3 consists of 15 residues. CDR3 amino acids: CASSLVRPDTGELFF. CDR3 nucleotides: TGCGCCAGCAGCTTGGTAAGGCCGGACACCGGGGAGCTGTTTTTT.

This clonotype was seen a few times. CDR3 loop: CASSQGRVDGNYGYTF. In nucleotides, the CDR3 is TGTGCCAGCAGCCAGGGTAGAGTTGACGGCAACTATGGCTACACCTTC. The chain has TRBV3-1 and TRBJ1-2; D gene uncertain. V lost 3 bases and J 2 bases, leaving 16 bases between the germline ends. This CDR3 region has 16 residues. The germline gives CDR1 LGHDT, CDR2 YNNKEL (reference sequence).

In this sample, this clonotype turned up a few times. The chain employs TRBV19 and TRBJ2-3, with D perhaps matching TRBD1 (5 bases). V was clipped by 9 bases and J by 2 bases, with 18 bases between them. This CDR3 comprises 15 residues. Germline values: CDR1 LNHDA, CDR2 SQIVND (reference sequence). The CDR3 loop reads CASSTWGINTDTQYF. DNA of the CDR3: TGTGCCAGCTCAACCTGGGGCATAAACACAGATACGCAGTATTTT.

This clonotype was seen ten or more times. The rearrangement links TRBV6-5 to TRBJ2-1; a possible D gene is TRBD1 (6 bases). V lost 2 bases, J lost 6 bases, and 8 bases lay in between. The germline V gene encodes CDR1 MNHEY and CDR2 SVGAGI. This CDR3 spans 13 amino acids. Here the CDR3 reads CASSYTGSNEQFF. CDR3 nucleotides: TGTGCCAGCAGTTACACAGGGTCCAATGAGCAGTTCTTC.

This clonotype appeared a few times. The V and J genes are TRBV7-2 and TRBJ1-5, with a possible D match to TRBD1 (5 bases). V was cut by 7 bases and J by 5 bases, with 12 bases left in between. CDR3 size: 13 residues. The germline gives CDR1 SGHTA, CDR2 FQGNSA. CDR3 amino acids: CASTTGGDQPQHF. CDR3 DNA sequence: TGTGCCAGCACCACTGGGGGGGATCAGCCCCAGCATTTT.

The chain couples TRBV21-1 to TRBJ2-6; the D call of TRBD1 is as the table states it, not checked on the DNA. TRBV21-1 is a listed pseudogene. There are 21 residues in the CDR3. Here the CDR3 reads CASSNGQSKGGFLSGANVLTF. The CDR3 coding sequence is TGTGCCAGCAGCAACGGACAGAGTAAAGGAGGTTTTCTCTCTGGGGCCAACGTCCTGACTTTC.

This chain links TRBV4-3 with TRBJ2-3; D not resolved. The CDR3 totals 15 residues. The germline V and J ends were trimmed by 1 base and 2 bases, with 10 bases remaining between them. Looked up from germline, CDR1 is LGHNA and CDR2 is YSLEER. The CDR3 sequence is CASSQGRFITDTQYF. The CDR3 region has the DNA TGCGCCAGCAGCCAAGGCCGATTTATCACAGATACGCAGTATTTT.

V gene TRBV6-5 combines with J gene TRBJ2-5; 8 bases agree with TRBD1. With 6 bases clipped from V and 5 bases from J, the junction kept 11 bases outside the gene matches. The CDR3 has 15 residues. Germline V gene sequence: CDR1 MNHEY, CDR2 SVGAGI. This CDR3 reads CASSHSDRGRETQYF. Written as DNA, the CDR3 is TGTGCCAGCAGCCACTCCGACAGGGGCCGGGAGACCCAGTACTTC.

This chain uses TRBV30 with TRBJ2-7; TRBD2 agrees at 9 bases. The J segment lost 2 bases and the V segment lost 1 base, leaving 15 bases of the junction unmatched. The germline gives CDR1 GTSNPN, CDR2 SVGIG (reference sequence). This CDR3 comprises 18 residues. The CDR3 DNA reads as TGTGCCTGGAGTGGAGGGATGAACAAGCGGGGGGCTACCTACGAGCAGTACTTC. Translating gives CAWSGGMNKRGATYEQYF.